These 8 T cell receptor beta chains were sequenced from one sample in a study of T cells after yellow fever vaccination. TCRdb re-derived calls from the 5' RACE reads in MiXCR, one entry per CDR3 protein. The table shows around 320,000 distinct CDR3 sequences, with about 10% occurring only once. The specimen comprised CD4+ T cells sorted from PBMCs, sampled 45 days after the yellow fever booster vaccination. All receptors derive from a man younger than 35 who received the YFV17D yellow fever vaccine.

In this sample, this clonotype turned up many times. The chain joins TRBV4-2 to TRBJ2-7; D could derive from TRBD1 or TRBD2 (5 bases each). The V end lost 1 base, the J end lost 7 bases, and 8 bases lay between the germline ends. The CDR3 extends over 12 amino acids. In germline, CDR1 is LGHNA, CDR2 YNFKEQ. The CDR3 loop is CASSQAWGEQYF. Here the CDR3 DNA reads TGTGCCAGCAGCCAAGCCTGGGGGGAGCAGTACTTC.

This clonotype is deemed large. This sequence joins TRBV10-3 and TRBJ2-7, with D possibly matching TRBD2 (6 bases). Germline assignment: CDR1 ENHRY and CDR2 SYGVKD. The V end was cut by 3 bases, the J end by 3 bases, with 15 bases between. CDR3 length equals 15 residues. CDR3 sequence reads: CAISDPGLPNYEQYF. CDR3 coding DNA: TGTGCCATCAGTGACCCGGGACTTCCTAACTACGAGCAGTACTTC.

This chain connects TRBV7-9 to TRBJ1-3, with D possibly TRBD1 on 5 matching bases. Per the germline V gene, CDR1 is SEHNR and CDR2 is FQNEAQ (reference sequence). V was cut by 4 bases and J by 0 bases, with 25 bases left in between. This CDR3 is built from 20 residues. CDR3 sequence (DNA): TGTGCCAGCAGCTCGGGCTTCGGGCCCAGAGACAGCAACTCTGGAAACACCATATATTTT. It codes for CASSSGFGPRDSNSGNTIYF.

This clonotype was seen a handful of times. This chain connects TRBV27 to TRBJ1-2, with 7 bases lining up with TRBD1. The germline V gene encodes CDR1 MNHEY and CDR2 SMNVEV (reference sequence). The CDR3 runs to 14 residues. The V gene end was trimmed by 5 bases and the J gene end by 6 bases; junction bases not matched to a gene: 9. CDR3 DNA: TGTGCCAGCAGTCCTTGGGACAGAATGGATGGCTACACCTTC. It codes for CASSPWDRMDGYTF.

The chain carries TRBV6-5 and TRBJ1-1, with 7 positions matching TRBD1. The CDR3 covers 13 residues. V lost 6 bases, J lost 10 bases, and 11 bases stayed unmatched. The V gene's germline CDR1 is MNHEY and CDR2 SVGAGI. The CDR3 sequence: CASRPPGAGGAFF. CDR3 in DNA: TGTGCCAGCAGGCCCCCGGGGGCAGGGGGAGCTTTCTTT.

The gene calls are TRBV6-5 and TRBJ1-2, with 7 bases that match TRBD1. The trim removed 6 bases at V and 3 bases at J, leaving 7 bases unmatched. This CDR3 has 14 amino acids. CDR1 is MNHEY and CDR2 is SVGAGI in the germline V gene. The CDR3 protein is CASRRTGEDYGYTF. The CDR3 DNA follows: TGTGCCAGCAGACGTACAGGGGAGGACTATGGCTACACCTTC.

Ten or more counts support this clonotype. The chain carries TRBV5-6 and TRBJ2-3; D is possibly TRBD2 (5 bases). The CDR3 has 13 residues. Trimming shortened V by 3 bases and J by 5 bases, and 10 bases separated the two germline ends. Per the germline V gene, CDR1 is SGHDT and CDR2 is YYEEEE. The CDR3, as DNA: TGTGCCAGCAGCTCCAGGAGGAGAGATACGCAGTATTTT. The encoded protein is CASSSRRRDTQYF.

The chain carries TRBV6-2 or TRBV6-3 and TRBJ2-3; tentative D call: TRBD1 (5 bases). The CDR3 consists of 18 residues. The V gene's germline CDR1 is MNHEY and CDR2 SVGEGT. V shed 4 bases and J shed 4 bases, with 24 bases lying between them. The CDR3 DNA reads TGTGCCAGCAGTTTCAGGACAACCCCTGGTATCGATGCAGATACGCAGTATTTT. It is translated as CASSFRTTPGIDADTQYF.